This T cell receptor (beta chain) is from a study of beta chain features in type 1 diabetes. Study-level results: Patients with Type 1 diabetes showed moderately but significantly shorter TCRB CDR3s in all four CD4+ subsets. Lower insertion and higher deletion counts appeared at VDJ junctions in type 1 diabetes patients.

Purity (above 95%) was reached by all sorted populations. Germline CDR1 is MGHDK and CDR2 is SYGVNS. The CDR3 has 12 amino acids. In its sample, this clone was seen a few times. Antigen unknown. Sequenced material consisted of expressed TCRB transcripts (all of the isolated RNA was reverse transcribed). An average roughly 3.6 million reads came from naive, central memory and regulatory T cell samples. Method: immunoSEQ multiplex PCR; TCRdb's copy keeps in-frame clones and lacks some. The sample shows about 640,000 clones, about an eighth of them seen only once. The chain is built from TRBV25-1 and TRBJ2-5; 7 bases align to TRBD2. The DNA end is a closer match to TRBJ2-7, so the J assignment may be wrong. Sequences were obtained from naive CD4+ T cells from blood. The TCR was taken from a man between 25 and 39 years old with type 1 diabetes. CDR3 region: CASSDGRREQYF. The CDR3 bases are TGTGCCAGCAGTGACGGGAGGCGCGAGCAGTACTTC.